This record concerns one T cell receptor beta chain sequence. This specimen comes from a study of T cell changes during pregnancy in multiple sclerosis. Using immunoSEQ multiplex PCR, the repertoire was profiled, and TCRdb retains in-frame clones only, with some absent. This table has more than 25,000 clones, 70% to 90% appearing once. The receptor was isolated from a female donor with multiple sclerosis, enrolled in a pregnancy study. This specimen was CD8+ T cells from peripheral blood mononuclear cells, taken after pregnancy.

CDR3 bases: TGTGCCAGCAGCTTAGAGGCGGGGACGTACTACGAGCAGTACTTC. Amino acid sequence: CASSLEAGTYYEQYF. The J gene is TRBJ2-7, the V gene TRBV7-6; TRBD2 might be the D (6 bases). Deletions cut 1 base from V and 3 bases from J, with 13 bases between. This CDR3 has 15 residues. Germline V lookup: CDR1 SGHVS, CDR2 FNYEAQ.